This paragraph covers one TCR beta chain sequence. The target of this receptor is not known. No base quality values were provided; no much bigger clone lies one nucleotide off. These data are taken from a study of CD8+ T cells in alopecia areata (dated by TCRdb to the late 2010s). General notes on the study: Treated patients were enrolled in an open-label pilot trial of oral tofacitinib at 5 to 10 mg twice daily for moderate-to-severe alopecia areata. TCRbeta CDR3 regions were amplified by immunoSEQ multiplex PCR using 35 Vbeta forward and 13 Jbeta reverse primers. Scalp clonality was compared among normal scalp (n=4), patchy alopecia areata scalp (n=8), and alopecia totalis/universalis scalp (n=8). The RNA source kit depended on sample type: the PAXgene miRNA kit for fixed scalp, the miRNeasy kit for PBMCs, and the RNeasy kit for mouse skin. Scalp tissue and sorted CD4+ and CD8+ peripheral blood T cells from patchy and totalis/universalis alopecia areata patients and from healthy controls were covered by human TCRbeta sequencing. Biopsies were taken from tofacitinib-treated patients at baseline and at 4 and 24 weeks of treatment, and a later scalp biopsy was taken in several of the tofacitinib-treated patients. Patients received tofacitinib for 6 to 18 months and were then followed off drug for 6 months to check for delayed response and recurrence. The study used high-throughput TCRbeta sequencing to examine T cell clonal expansion in alopecia areata, in both the C3H/HeJ mouse model and human patients.

What the study reported, not specific to this receptor: Compared with normal scalp, lesional scalp had higher clonality and more expanded CD8+ clones, particularly in alopecia totalis/universalis, a pattern that suggests antigenic drive. Unlike mouse skin, where gammadelta T cells dominate, normal human skin contains resident alphabeta T cells that get sequenced too, which complicates analysis of the scalp TCR repertoire. TCR sequences shared between patients were less clear than in mice, possibly partly because of HLA diversity in the patient population.

Library method: the immunoSEQ multiplex PCR assay. RNA was extracted from all samples and reverse transcribed into cDNA as template for TCR sequencing. SuperScript III was used for first-strand cDNA synthesis, primed with a 2:1 mix of oligo-dT and random hexamers. A synthetic immune receptor repertoire was used to gauge amplification bias, and whatever bias remained was removed computationally. From the authors' description of their analysis: Raw reads were preprocessed to remove errors, and CDR3 was defined according to IMGT conventions as the region from the conserved cysteine to phenylalanine. Clonality was calculated as 1 minus Shannon entropy normalized by log2 of the number of productive unique TCRs. Whether scalp clones were CD4 or CD8 was inferred by matching scalp TCRbeta sequences against CD4 and CD8 repertoires sorted from blood. Drawn from immuneACCESS, this table holds only the in-frame rearrangements with V and J called that TCRdb kept. Clones are partly lost; checked studies trace under half to an unresolved V gene and leave the rest unexplained. V and J calls and clone size are copied from that table; D and trimming were computed from the DNA. Recorded for this sample are about 150,000 clones; over 45% of them occurred a single time. The biggest ten clones account for around 7% of the sample.

Lesional scalp punch biopsies and peripheral blood were collected from alopecia areata patients. After PBMCs were isolated by density centrifugation and stained for CD3, CD4 and CD8, a FACSAria was used to sort CD4+ and CD8+ T cells. The cysteine opens and the phenylalanine closes a CDR3 of 14 amino acids. Only the CDR3 DNA stays, 42 bases, in frame from base 1. The germline V and J ends show losses of 6 bases and 2 bases respectively, and no gene match explains 2 bases of the junction. CDR1 and CDR2 (ENHRY, SYGVKD) derive from the germline V gene. The sequence links TRBV10-3 to TRBJ2-5; TRBD2 lines up with 11 middle nucleotides. This sequence was found in a human donor with alopecia areata. The sequenced material came from CD4+ T cells sorted from blood. The encoded CDR3 is CAISASGRQETQYF. Here is the DNA: TGTGCCATCAGCGCTAGCGGGAGGCAAGAGACCCAGTACTTC.